This T cell receptor (beta chain) was found in a study of blood T cell repertoires in COVID-19. The CDR3 has 12 residues. V lost 1 base, J lost 11 bases, and 8 bases lay in between. The germline CDR1 and CDR2 sequences are SGHVS and FNYEAQ. Under the authors' procedure: Scientists estimated how many nucleated cells there were by amplifying reference gene primers. Only in-frame clones appear in the TCRdb table, and some are missing; sequencing was by immunoSEQ multiplex PCR. D and trimming come from the DNA, and the V and J calls and clone size come from that table. The repertoire consists of some 270,000 clones, with roughly 90% occurring once and the leading ten covering 2.2%.

The receptor was isolated from a man in his fifties or sixties with acute or convalescent COVID-19. This chain joins TRBV7-6 and TRBJ1-4; D ambiguous. The sequenced sample consisted of peripheral blood. The CDR3 spells CASSLVDGKLFF. The CDR3 DNA reads TGTGCCAGCAGCTTAGTAGACGGGAAACTGTTTTTT.